This record covers a single T cell receptor beta chain. As yet, its antigen is unknown. The PCR contained 60 Vbeta and 13 Jbeta primers. Profiled with immunoSEQ multiplex PCR; TCRdb holds only in-frame clones, not every one. The sample lists 90,000 to 150,000 clones, roughly 63% occurring once. This sample was included in a study of cytomegalovirus exposure and HLA in healthy donors. Study details: An earlier analysis identified some 110 million unique TCR beta sequences in 150 million to 200 million T cells. Within the Caucasian-associated ancestry cluster were more than 75% of the approximately 400 genotyped donors. Study outcomes and limitations: With later analysis, a missense DCLRE1C variant became linked to TCR beta V- and J-gene trimming. As confirmed in vitro, a few CMV-associated chains were specific for CMV antigens.

V lost 2 bases and J lost 5, with 13 bases in between. Germline lookup yields CDR1 PRHDT and CDR2 FYEKMQ (reference sequence). This CDR3 is built from 15 residues. Sequences were obtained from PBMCs. This receptor was obtained from a man in his forties or fifties in good health and CMV-seropositive. V is TRBV13 and J is TRBJ1-3; perhaps TRBD1 as D (5 bases). CDR3 sequence (DNA): TGTGCCAGCAGCTTAATTCGCAGGGATCGAAACACCATATATTTT. Translated: CASSLIRRDRNTIYF.